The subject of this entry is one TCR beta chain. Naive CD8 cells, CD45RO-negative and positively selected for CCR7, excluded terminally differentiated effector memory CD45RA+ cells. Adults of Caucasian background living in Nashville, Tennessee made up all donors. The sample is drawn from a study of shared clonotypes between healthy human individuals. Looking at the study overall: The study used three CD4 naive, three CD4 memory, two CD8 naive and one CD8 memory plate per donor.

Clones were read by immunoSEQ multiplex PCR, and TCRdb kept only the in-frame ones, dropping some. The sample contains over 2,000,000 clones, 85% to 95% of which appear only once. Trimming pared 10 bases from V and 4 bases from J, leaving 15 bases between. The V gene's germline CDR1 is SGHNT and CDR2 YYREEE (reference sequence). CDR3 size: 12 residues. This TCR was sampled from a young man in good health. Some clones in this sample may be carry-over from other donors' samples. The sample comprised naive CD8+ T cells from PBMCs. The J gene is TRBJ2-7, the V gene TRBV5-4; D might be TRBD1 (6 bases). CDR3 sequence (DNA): TGTGCCTACCGGGACATACCATACGAGCAGTACTTC. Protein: CAYRDIPYEQYF.